This TCR beta chain was profiled in a study of cytomegalovirus exposure and HLA in healthy donors. Donors came from a validation cohort of over a hundred subjects, distinct from the first 666-subject cohort. Details on this clone: Its antigen is not known.

Here immunoSEQ multiplex PCR was the method, and the copy in TCRdb shows in-frame clones only, minus some. The sample consists of tens of thousands of clones, just under 95% of them appearing once. The CDR3 covers 14 residues. The V end lost 2 bases, the J end lost 5 bases, and 12 bases lay between the germline ends. Germline V CDR1 and CDR2: KGHSH, LQKENI. Broader study findings: The authors listed some 160 TCR beta chains as cytomegalovirus-associated. According to a later analysis, TCR clusters from the first cohort tended to co-occur in the 120 or so validation repertoires.

Sequenced: PBMCs. The sequence derives from a woman between 18 and 29 years old in good health and CMV-seropositive. The chain combines TRBV18 with TRBJ1-1; a possible D gene is TRBD1 (5 bases). CDR3 nucleotides: TGTGCCAGCTCACCAACGTGGGGGGGGACTGAAGCTTTCTTT. Translation gives CASSPTWGGTEAFF.